Listed here are 30 T cell receptor beta chains from one sample, sequenced in a study of tumor-infiltrating lymphocytes in primary liver carcinoma. Co-extraction of RNA and DNA was performed on about 19-31 mg of unsorted bulk tissue. The template, 450 to 650 ng total RNA, yielded TCR beta cDNA made with a constant-region primer. Sequencing libraries for TCR beta derived from three nested multiplex PCR rounds that used slightly modified ARM-PCR. It was with TRBV1-TRBV30 forward primers and a C-beta reverse primer that the first two PCR rounds were run, at about 9 cycles each. One entry per CDR3 protein, called by TCRdb with MiXCR from the multiplex PCR reads. This sample has around 37,000 distinct CDR3 sequences, with approximately 82% found just once. The sample taken for sequencing was tumor-adjacent normal liver tissue. The receptors stem from a middle-aged man with primary liver carcinoma and hepatitis B virus infection.

To note about this clonotype: A junction end diverges from the germline sequence, so it may reflect a read error. The chain uses TRBV5-6 and TRBJ2-2, with 14 bases lining up with TRBD2. This CDR3 contains 19 residues. CDR1 is SGHDT, CDR2 YYEEEE, per germline. The CDR3 spells CASSRTSGLAGADTRELFF. As DNA, the CDR3 is TGTGCCAGCAGCCGAACTTCGGGACTAGCGGGAGCAGACACCCGGGAGCTGTTTTTT.

Comments on this clonotype: One end of the junction does not line up with germline, which may come from a read error. This chain connects TRBV10-3 to TRBJ2-1; D is perhaps TRBD1 (5 bases). This CDR3 region has 14 residues. Germline CDR1 and CDR2: ENHRY and SYGVKD. CDR3 in amino acids: CAISEANKDNKQFF. The DNA of the CDR3 is TGTGCCATCAGTGAGGCTAACAAGGACAATAAGCAGTTCTTC.

The chain employs TRBV11-1 and TRBJ2-7; maybe TRBD2 (5 bases). The CDR3 is 13 residues long. Germline-derived CDR1 and CDR2 are SGHAT and FQDESV (reference sequence). CDR3 in DNA: TGTGCTATCAGGAGGAAGCGATTCTACGAGCAGTACTTC. Amino acids: CAIRRKRFYEQYF.

With respect to this clonotype: At one boundary the junction diverges from the germline segment, which might be a read error. The V and J genes are TRBV6-5 and TRBJ1-1; D not resolved. The germline gives CDR1 MNHEY, CDR2 SVGAGI. This CDR3 spans 13 amino acids. DNA of the CDR3: TGTGCCAGCAGGGTGGCAGGACCGGGCGAAGCTTCCTTT. This codes for CASRVAGPGEASF.

This clonotype qualifies as large. The chain joins TRBV11-2 to TRBJ2-5; 9 nucleotides agree with TRBD2. The CDR3 loop spans 14 amino acids. Trimming at V came to 0 bases and at J to 14 bases, leaving 10 bases not matched to a gene. Germline V gives CDR1 SGHAT, CDR2 FQNNGV. The CDR3 sequence: CASSLESSGTRDYF. CDR3 nucleotides: TGTGCCAGCAGCTTAGAGTCTAGCGGGACTAGAGACTACTTC. Together with reference TRBV11-2 and TRBJ2-5, the CDR3 gives the full variable domain: EAGVAQSPRYKIIEKRQSVAFWCNPISGHATLYWYQQILGQGPKLLIQFQNNGVVDDSQLPKDRFSAERLKGVDSTLKIQPAKLEDSAVYLCASSLESSGTRDYFGPGTRLLVL.

As regards this clonotype: Given a much more abundant clone one base away, this may be a read error. The chain couples TRBV2 to TRBJ2-1, with D perhaps matching TRBD1 or TRBD2 (6 bases each). CDR3 length equals 11 residues. Germline V gene sequence: CDR1 SNHLY, CDR2 FYNNEI. CDR3 sequence (DNA): TGTGCCAACAGTGTGGAGGGGGGAGGGTTCTTC. It translates to CANSVEGGGFF.

Remarks on this clonotype: A read error may account for a junction end that differs from germline. This sequence joins TRBV6-5 and TRBJ2-2; perhaps D is TRBD1 or TRBD2 (7 bases each). The CDR3 runs 15 residues. The germline V gene has CDR1 MNHEY and CDR2 SVGAGI. CDR3 nucleotide sequence: TGTGCCACCAGTCACTCGTCGACTTCCAGGGGGGGGCTGTTTTTT. Protein sequence: CATSHSSTSRGGLFF.

A remark on this clonotype: No conserved phenylalanine or tryptophan is present at the end of the CDR3, so a read error is the likely explanation. The chain uses TRBV11-2 and TRBJ2-7; D is possibly TRBD1 (6 bases). The CDR3 is made up of 14 amino acids. Germline loops: CDR1 SGHAT, CDR2 FQNNGV. CDR3 in DNA: TGTGCCAGAAGCTCTGACAGGAACTCCTACGAGCAGTACTTA. Its protein is CARSSDRNSYEQYL.

Note on this clonotype: At one end the junction does not follow the germline gene, possibly because of a read error. The chain employs TRBV11-1 and TRBJ1-2, with D possibly matching TRBD1 (6 bases). The CDR3 loop spans 14 amino acids. Per the germline V gene, CDR1 is SGHAT and CDR2 is FQDESV (reference sequence). This chain's CDR3 is CASSLTGISYSYAF. The CDR3 nucleotides are TGTGCCAGCAGCTTGACAGGTATCTCGTATAGCTACGCCTTC.

As concerns this clonotype: The conserved phenylalanine or tryptophan normally closing the CDR3 is absent here, so this likely arose from a read error. No DNA is shown, since the ends of the CDR3 on it are uncertain; the CDR3 is the one TCRdb lists. The V and J genes are TRBV12-5 and TRBJ2-7; the table gives TRBD1 as D, unverified against the DNA. The CDR3 length is 13 residues, termini included. From germline, CDR1 is LGHNT and CDR2 FRNRAP. CDR3 residues: CASEGTGSHEQYI.

The table lists this clonotype with many counts. The chain uses TRBV6-1 and TRBJ2-7; a possible D gene is TRBD2 (7 bases). CDR3 length: 16 amino acids. Per the germline V gene, CDR1 is MNHNS and CDR2 is SASEGT. Trimming removed 2 bases from V and 2 bases from J, with 16 bases in between. The CDR3 nucleotides read TGTGCCAGCAGTGAATTGGGGGGGCAACCCACCTACGAGCAGTACTTC. This sequence encodes CASSELGGQPTYEQYF.

This clonotype came up many times. The chain has TRBV24-1 and TRBJ2-2; possibly TRBD2 for D (5 bases). The V gene's germline CDR1 is KGHDR and CDR2 SFDVKD. V lost 0 bases to trimming and J lost 4 bases, with 11 bases between them. This CDR3 region has 16 residues. The CDR3 DNA is TGTGCCACCAGTGATTTGTCGGGGTCGGGCACCGGGGAGCTGTTTTTT. Translation gives CATSDLSGSGTGELFF.

This clonotype has a single count. One end of the junction fails to match germline, which may point to a read error. The gene calls are TRBV4-1 and TRBJ1-1, with 8 positions matching TRBD1. This CDR3 spans 16 amino acids. Germline V lookup: CDR1 MGHRA, CDR2 YSYEKL. The DNA for the CDR3 is TGCGCCAGCAGTCAAGGTGACAGGGGAAGGGACACTGAAGCTTTCTTT. Translated, it gives CASSQGDRGRDTEAFF.

A note on this clonotype: A much more abundant neighbour one base away suggests this may be a read error. The genes are TRBV10-3 and TRBJ1-4; D might be TRBD1 (5 bases). The CDR3 has 17 amino acids. Looked up from germline, CDR1 is ENHRY and CDR2 is SYGVKD. Trimming shortened V by 6 bases and J by 13 bases, and 30 bases separated the two germline ends. In DNA form, the CDR3 reads TGTGCCATCAGCGATCCGGGACGGCCTGCAACTAATGAAGGACTGTTTTTT. The encoded protein is CAISDPGRPATNEGLFF.

This clonotype was detected a few times. A much larger clone lies a single base off, so this may be a read error. Because it lacks the conserved phenylalanine or tryptophan at the end, this CDR3 is likely a read error. The chain links TRBV5-1 to TRBJ1-2, with 7 bases identical to TRBD1. V gave up 4 bases and J gave up 3 bases; unmatched junction bases: 3. Germline CDR1 SGHRS, CDR2 YFSETQ. CDR3 length: 13 amino acids. The CDR3, as DNA: TGCGCCAGCAGCGACAGGGTGGACTATGGCTACACCTCC. It translates to CASSDRVDYGYTS.

The J gene is TRBJ2-1, the V gene TRBV6-2 or TRBV6-3, with D possibly TRBD2 on 6 matching bases. The CDR3 runs 16 residues. Germline V gene data show CDR1 as MNHEY and CDR2 as SVGEGT. CDR3 residues: CVSSSIRGGPYNEQFF. CDR3 bases: TGTGTTAGCAGCTCCATCCGAGGAGGGCCCTACAATGAGCAGTTCTTC.

The chain combines TRBV29-1 with TRBJ2-7, with D perhaps TRBD1 (5 bases). The V end was cut by 7 bases, the J end by 8 bases, with 24 bases between. The CDR3 is 14 amino acids. Germline lookup yields CDR1 SQVTM and CDR2 ANQGSEA. This CDR3 reads CSASMPGRSYKQYF. DNA for the CDR3: TGCAGCGCTTCCATGCCAGGGCGGTCCTATAAGCAGTACTTC.

The sample holds many counts of this clonotype. The DNA of the CDR3 is TGTGCCAGCCACCTACCGGGACAGGGAACCTATGGCTACACCTTC. The encoded protein is CASHLPGQGTYGYTF. The genes are TRBV28 and TRBJ1-2; TRBD1 agrees at 9 bases. This CDR3 spans 15 amino acids. Per the germline V gene, CDR1 is MDHEN and CDR2 is SYDVKM. J was trimmed by 4 bases and V by 8 bases; bases with no gene match: 11.

Regarding this clonotype: The junction departs from the called germline gene at one end, perhaps through a read error. The chain carries TRBV11-2 and TRBJ2-5; 7 nucleotides align to TRBD2. This CDR3 is 14 amino acids long. Germline CDR1 and CDR2: SGHAT and FQNNGV. As DNA, the CDR3 is TGTGTCAGCAGCTTAGAGTCTAGTGGGACTAAAGACTACTTC. Translated: CVSSLESSGTKDYF.

The CDR3 DNA sequence: TGTGCCAGCTCACCATCGGTATACAATGAGCAGTTCTTC. Encoded protein: CASSPSVYNEQFF. The chain uses TRBV18 and TRBJ2-1, with D unresolved. CDR1 is KGHSH, CDR2 LQKENI, per germline. The V end lost 2 bases, the J end lost 4 bases, and 6 bases lay between the germline ends. CDR3 size: 13 residues.

This clonotype was picked up one time. At one end, the junction sequence differs from germline, possibly due to a read error. The chain uses TRBV29-1 and TRBJ1-2; possibly TRBD1 for D (6 bases). Germline-derived CDR1 and CDR2 are SQVTM and ANQGSEA. This CDR3 is 13 amino acids long. The chain's CDR3 is CSVADSEYYDYTF. The DNA for the CDR3 is TGCAGCGTCGCGGACAGTGAGTACTATGACTACACCTTC.

This clonotype was detected many times. J is TRBJ1-3 and V is TRBV14; weak D call: TRBD1 (5 bases). Trimming took 5 bases from V and 9 from J, leaving 17 bases between them. The germline V gene has CDR1 SGHDN and CDR2 FVKESK. CDR3 length: 14 amino acids. DNA for the CDR3: TGTGCCAGCAGCGACCTTGGAGGGGTTGGCACCATATATTTT. Its translation is CASSDLGGVGTIYF.

This clonotype was counted only a few times. Just one base apart from a much larger clone, this may be a read error. V and J are TRBV6-1 and TRBJ2-1, with 7 bases fitting TRBD1. CDR1 and CDR2 (germline): MNHNS, SASEGT. CDR3 length: 13 residues. This CDR3 is CASSEGTGDGQSF. The DNA of the CDR3 is TGTGCCAGCAGTGAAGGGACAGGCGATGGGCAGTCCTTC.

Remarks on this clonotype: Since the CDR3 does not end with the conserved phenylalanine or tryptophan, this likely comes from a read error. CDR3 sequence: CASSLIRGRQVTQYL. The CDR3 bases are TGTGCCAGCAGCTTAATCAGGGGGCGCCAAGTGACCCAGTACCTC. This chain uses TRBV11-2 with TRBJ2-5, with 8 bases aligning to TRBD1. The germline gives CDR1 SGHAT, CDR2 FQNNGV. The CDR3 runs 15 residues.

The sample holds many counts of this clonotype. The chain couples TRBV19 to TRBJ1-2, with D unclear. Trimming removed 8 bases from V and 4 bases from J, with 14 bases in between. Germline V gene data show CDR1 as LNHDA and CDR2 as SQIVND (reference sequence). The CDR3 extends over 13 amino acids. The CDR3 is CASGRIPAYGYTF. CDR3 in DNA: TGTGCCAGTGGGAGGATACCAGCCTATGGCTACACCTTC.

Note on this clonotype: The junction does not match germline at one end; this may be a read error. This chain uses TRBV11-2 with TRBJ2-5; 7 bases are shared with TRBD2. The CDR3 runs to 18 residues. Germline assignment: CDR1 SGHAT and CDR2 FQNNGV. CDR3 residues: CASSPSSIHDTGRETQYF. As DNA, the CDR3 is TGTGCCAGCAGCCCTAGCTCAATCCATGATACTGGGCGGGAGACTCAGTACTTC.

This clonotype was picked up one time. A much larger clone differs from this one at a single base, so this may be a read error. The chain recombines TRBV5-1 with TRBJ2-5, with D possibly being TRBD1 or TRBD2 (6 bases each). The CDR3 contains 15 residues. Germline values: CDR1 SGHRS, CDR2 YFSETQ. CDR3 nucleotides: TGCGCCAGCAGCTTTCGGGGGCCATTACAAGAGACCAAGTACTTC. Its protein is CASSFRGPLQETKYF.

Concerning this clonotype: The germline gene is not matched at one end of the junction; a read error may be the cause. The V call is TRBV6-5, the J call TRBJ2-1; 10 positions match TRBD2. Germline V gene sequence: CDR1 MNHEY, CDR2 SVGAGI. The CDR3 is 16 amino acids. The CDR3 DNA reads TGTACCAGCCGTCGAGAGGGACTAGCGCTTTACAGTGAGCAGTTCTTC. Its translation: CTSRREGLALYSEQFF.

As to this clonotype: The junction and the germline gene differ at one end; a read error may be behind it. The chain joins TRBV6-4 to TRBJ2-2; tentatively, D is TRBD1 (6 bases). This CDR3 is 13 amino acids long. Germline loops: CDR1 MRHNA, CDR2 SNTAGT. CDR3 in DNA: TGTGTCAGCAGTGCGGAAGGGGCAGGGGAGCTGTCTTTT. It is translated as CVSSAEGAGELSF.

This clonotype is labeled as medium-sized. V gene TRBV6-7 combines with J gene TRBJ2-4; D possibly corresponds to TRBD2 (5 bases). TRBV6-7 is an ORF; its function is uncertain. Trimming pared 0 bases from V and 8 bases from J, leaving 11 bases between. The CDR3 extends over 14 amino acids. The chain's CDR3 is CASSYSGDRYIQYF. The CDR3 DNA is TGTGCCAGCAGTTACTCCGGGGATCGGTACATTCAGTACTTC.